The rows below give T cell receptor beta chains drawn from one sample of a study of ipilimumab plus nivolumab after autologous stem cell transplantation. The method was immunoSEQ multiplex PCR; TCRdb's version includes in-frame clones alone and lacks a portion of them. The sample lists over 75,000 clones, nearly 85% occurring once. The specimen comprised PBMCs, sampled in a trial of ipilimumab plus nivolumab as post-transplant consolidation. The receptors here all came from a male donor with diffuse large B-cell lymphoma. CDR3s include the opening cysteine and the closing phenylalanine or tryptophan. Fields, in order: D gene, J gene, CDR3 length, V gene, clone size, CDR3 DNA, CDR3 protein. D genes are given only for firm matches. Clone size is not always given. Where it is, it says once, few, many or a class for expanded clones.

d_gene: NA
j_gene: TRBJ1-1
len: 13
v_gene: TRBV4-3
abundance: NA
CDR3nt: TGCGCCAGCAGCCAAGATAGTGGCAGGGGCGCTTTCTTT
CDR3aa: CASSQDSGRGAFF

d_gene: TRBD1
j_gene: TRBJ1-4
len: 15
v_gene: TRBV5-1
abundance: NA
CDR3nt: TGCGCCAGCAAGAACCTCCAGGGGGCTGATGAAAAACTGTTTTTT
CDR3aa: CASKNLQGADEKLFF

d_gene: TRBD1
j_gene: TRBJ1-5
len: 16
v_gene: TRBV4-1
abundance: NA
CDR3nt: TGCGCCAGCAGCCAAGAAAAAACAGGGGGGGGTCAGCCCCAGCATTTT
CDR3aa: CASSQEKTGGGQPQHF

d_gene: TRBD1
j_gene: TRBJ2-7
len: 14
v_gene: TRBV2
abundance: few
CDR3nt: TGTGCCAGCAGGAGAAGACAGGGGAGCTACGAGCAGTACTTC
CDR3aa: CASRRRQGSYEQYF

d_gene: TRBD1
j_gene: TRBJ2-5
len: 14
v_gene: TRBV6-1
abundance: NA
CDR3nt: TGTGCCAGCTTTCCTAGGGACAGGGGAGAGACCCAGTACTTC
CDR3aa: CASFPRDRGETQYF

d_gene: NA
j_gene: TRBJ2-7
len: 15
v_gene: TRBV5-1
abundance: NA
CDR3nt: TGCGCCAGCAGCTTGGTGGCGGGGACCGACTACGAGCAGTACTTC
CDR3aa: CASSLVAGTDYEQYF

d_gene: NA
j_gene: TRBJ2-5
len: 13
v_gene: TRBV19
abundance: NA
CDR3nt: TGTGCCAGTAGTACGGTTGGGGGAGAGACCCAGTACTTC
CDR3aa: CASSTVGGETQYF

d_gene: NA
j_gene: TRBJ1-5
len: 14
v_gene: TRBV7-9
abundance: few
CDR3nt: TGTGCCAGCAGCTTAGGGGCAGACAATCAGCCCCAGCATTTT
CDR3aa: CASSLGADNQPQHF

d_gene: NA
j_gene: TRBJ1-5
len: 16
v_gene: TRBV13
abundance: NA
CDR3nt: TGTGCCAGCAGCGGGCCAGGGGACGATAGCAATCAGCCCCAGCATTTT
CDR3aa: CASSGPGDDSNQPQHF

d_gene: NA
j_gene: TRBJ1-1
len: 15
v_gene: TRBV5-4
abundance: NA
CDR3nt: TGTGCCAGCAGCCCCGGACAGAGACCGAACACTGAAGCTTTCTTT
CDR3aa: CASSPGQRPNTEAFF

d_gene: NA
j_gene: TRBJ2-3
len: 13
v_gene: TRBV5-1
abundance: NA
CDR3nt: TGCGCCAGCAGCTTGGAAGGCTCAGATACGCAGTATTTT
CDR3aa: CASSLEGSDTQYF

d_gene: TRBD1
j_gene: TRBJ1-1
len: 13
v_gene: TRBV15
abundance: NA
CDR3nt: TGTGCCACCAGCAGCGGAAACAGGGGCGAAGCTTTCTTT
CDR3aa: CATSSGNRGEAFF

d_gene: TRBD2
j_gene: TRBJ2-3
len: 18
v_gene: TRBV4-3
abundance: NA
CDR3nt: TGCGCCAGCAGCCAAGAGGCTAGCGGGGGGGCCGGCACAGATACGCAGTATTTT
CDR3aa: CASSQEASGGAGTDTQYF

d_gene: TRBD1
j_gene: TRBJ2-7
len: 16
v_gene: TRBV5-1
abundance: NA
CDR3nt: TGCGCCAGCAGCATCGGAGGGAGGACAGGGAACTACGAGCAGTACTTC
CDR3aa: CASSIGGRTGNYEQYF

d_gene: NA
j_gene: TRBJ1-2
len: 14
v_gene: TRBV5-1
abundance: NA
CDR3nt: TGCGCCAGCAGCTTGGGGCTGGAGACAGATGGCTACACCTTC
CDR3aa: CASSLGLETDGYTF

d_gene: NA
j_gene: TRBJ1-1
len: 12
v_gene: TRBV30
abundance: NA
CDR3nt: TGTGCCGCCGAGGTGGGGAGCTCTGAAGCTTTCTTT
CDR3aa: CAAEVGSSEAFF

d_gene: NA
j_gene: TRBJ1-2
len: 12
v_gene: TRBV7-2
abundance: once
CDR3nt: TGTGCCAGCAGCTTAAGCCAGAATGGCTACACCTTC
CDR3aa: CASSLSQNGYTF

d_gene: NA
j_gene: TRBJ1-6
len: 20
v_gene: TRBV14
abundance: few
CDR3nt: TGTGCCAGCAGCCAAGACCCTTACAGTTGGGGGCGATCCTATAATTCACCCCTCCACTTT
CDR3aa: CASSQDPYSWGRSYNSPLHF

d_gene: TRBD1
j_gene: TRBJ2-3
len: 15
v_gene: TRBV6-6
abundance: NA
CDR3nt: TGTGCCAGCAGTCCTGGACAGGGACACACAGATACGCAGTATTTT
CDR3aa: CASSPGQGHTDTQYF

d_gene: TRBD2
j_gene: TRBJ2-7
len: 14
v_gene: TRBV10-3
abundance: NA
CDR3nt: TGTGCCATCAGTGAGCCTCGGGGGGAGTACGAGCAGTACTTC
CDR3aa: CAISEPRGEYEQYF

d_gene: NA
j_gene: TRBJ1-1
len: 13
v_gene: TRBV2
abundance: NA
CDR3nt: TGTGCCAGCACGCCTCTTGAGAACACTGAAGCTTTCTTT
CDR3aa: CASTPLENTEAFF

d_gene: NA
j_gene: TRBJ2-2
len: 16
v_gene: TRBV6-5
abundance: NA
CDR3nt: TGTGCCAGCAGTTACTCGATTCGCGGGCCTCCCGGGGAGCTGTTTTTT
CDR3aa: CASSYSIRGPPGELFF

d_gene: TRBD1
j_gene: TRBJ2-6
len: 17
v_gene: TRBV9
abundance: few
CDR3nt: TGTGCCAGCAGCCCTCGACAGGGTCTGTCTTGGGCCAACGTCCTGACTTTC
CDR3aa: CASSPRQGLSWANVLTF

d_gene: NA
j_gene: TRBJ2-6
len: 16
v_gene: TRBV4-2
abundance: NA
CDR3nt: TGTGCCAGCAGCCAAGATTTCAGTGCTGGGGCCAACGTCCTGACTTTC
CDR3aa: CASSQDFSAGANVLTF

d_gene: NA
j_gene: TRBJ1-3
len: 13
v_gene: TRBV15
abundance: NA
CDR3nt: TGTGCCACCAAGAACTATTTTGGAAACACCATATATTTT
CDR3aa: CATKNYFGNTIYF

d_gene: NA
j_gene: TRBJ2-3
len: 13
v_gene: TRBV5-8
abundance: NA
CDR3nt: TGTGCCAGCAGGCGCGAGGGGGCAGATACGCAGTATTTT
CDR3aa: CASRREGADTQYF

d_gene: TRBD1
j_gene: TRBJ2-7
len: 14
v_gene: TRBV10-3
abundance: NA
CDR3nt: TGTGCCATTTCTCCGGGACAGGGGACCTACGAGCAGTACTTC
CDR3aa: CAISPGQGTYEQYF

d_gene: NA
j_gene: TRBJ2-7
len: 14
v_gene: TRBV14
abundance: few
CDR3nt: TGTGCCAGCAGCCGGGAGGTGCCCCCCTACGAGCAGTACTTC
CDR3aa: CASSREVPPYEQYF

d_gene: TRBD2
j_gene: TRBJ2-5
len: 14
v_gene: TRBV29-1
abundance: NA
CDR3nt: TGCAGCGTTGAAGATCAAGGGACTAGGGAGACCCAGTACTTC
CDR3aa: CSVEDQGTRETQYF

d_gene: TRBD2
j_gene: TRBJ2-5
len: 15
v_gene: TRBV7-2
abundance: few
CDR3nt: TGTGCCAGCAGCTTCGGCGGGGGGCGAGGAGAGACCCAGTACTTC
CDR3aa: CASSFGGGRGETQYF

d_gene: NA
j_gene: TRBJ2-5
len: 15
v_gene: TRBV25-1
abundance: NA
CDR3nt: TGTGCCAGCAGTGAAGGTTTGGGCTGGGGGGAGACCCAGTACTTC
CDR3aa: CASSEGLGWGETQYF

d_gene: TRBD1
j_gene: TRBJ2-2
len: 15
v_gene: TRBV16
abundance: few
CDR3nt: TGTGCCAGCAGCCCTGACAGGGGATTCACCGGGGAGCTGTTTTTT
CDR3aa: CASSPDRGFTGELFF

d_gene: NA
j_gene: TRBJ2-3
len: 16
v_gene: TRBV10-2
abundance: NA
CDR3nt: TGCGCCAGCAGTGAAATGACGAGTGTAAACACAGATACGCAGTATTTT
CDR3aa: CASSEMTSVNTDTQYF